What follows describes a single T cell receptor beta chain. This entry belongs to a study of control samples from healthy donors and cancer patients. Sequencing was performed with immunoSEQ multiplex PCR; in TCRdb, only in-frame clones are kept and a portion is missing. The table has about 130,000 clones, roughly 94% seen once; the top ten hold 12% to 15%. The sequence came from a man aged 60 to 69 with colorectal cancer. The specimen was PBMCs.

The CDR3 is CASSQDRLAGRHSEETQYF. The DNA of the CDR3 is TGCGCCAGCAGCCAAGATCGGCTAGCGGGGCGACACTCGGAGGAGACCCAGTACTTC. The chain uses TRBV4-1 and TRBJ2-5; the match to TRBD2 covers 9 bases. CDR1 is MGHRA and CDR2 is YSYEKL in the germline V gene. The CDR3 spans 19 residues. Trimming removed 0 bases from V and 5 bases from J; junction bases left unmatched: 16.